The source of this T cell receptor (beta chain) is a study of blood T cell repertoires in COVID-19. The overall study: Both acute and convalescent COVID-19 samples were obtained from the United States, Italy and Spain. PBMCs, B-cell-depleted T cells, or T cells were the source of the cDNA or gDNA that made up the material.

The authors' processing: Estimated nucleated cell counts came from reference gene primer amplification. TCRdb's table, derived via immunoSEQ multiplex PCR, lists solely in-frame clones and lacks some. D and trimming were read from the DNA, whereas the V and J calls and clone size are those reported in that table. The sample records 130,000 to 150,000 clones, around 84% being singletons. V lost 4 bases and J lost 6; bases outside the gene matches: 6. The V gene's germline CDR1 is LNHDA and CDR2 SQIVND (reference sequence). This CDR3 is built from 14 residues. The sequence came from a human donor with acute or convalescent COVID-19. The donor label of this sample is uncertain. The source material was peripheral blood. The chain uses TRBV19 and TRBJ1-5; 7 bases are a match to TRBD1. In DNA, the CDR3 is TGTGCCAGTAGTACAACCCAGGGGGTTCAGCCCCAGCATTTT. Its protein product is CASSTTQGVQPQHF.